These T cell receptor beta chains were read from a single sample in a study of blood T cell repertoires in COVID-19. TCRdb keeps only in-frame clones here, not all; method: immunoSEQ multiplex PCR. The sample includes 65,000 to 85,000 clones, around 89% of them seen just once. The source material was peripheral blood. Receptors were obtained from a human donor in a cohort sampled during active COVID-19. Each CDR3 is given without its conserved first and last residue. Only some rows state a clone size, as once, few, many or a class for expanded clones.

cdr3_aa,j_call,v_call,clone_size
ASSFSGTLGQPSSYEQY,TRBJ2-7,TRBV7-2,-
SVRDRVGAF,TRBJ1-1,TRBV29-1,-
ASSYLRTEAF,TRBJ1-1,TRBV6-2/TRBV6-3,-
ASSQLLAGSYEQY,TRBJ2-7,TRBV4-1,-
ASSETPNYGYT,TRBJ1-2,TRBV6-4,-
ASSEWTSGHTDTQY,TRBJ2-3,TRBV6-1,-
ASSLVSRAGEQF,TRBJ2-1,TRBV11-2,-
ASTTGQGPNEKLF,TRBJ1-4,TRBV6-5,-
ASGGQSRIGANVLT,TRBJ2-6,TRBV28,-
ASSERTGSYNEQF,TRBJ2-1,TRBV9,-
ASSPPAGSTIY,TRBJ1-3,TRBV9,-
ASSPGNRETQY,TRBJ2-5,TRBV11-2,once
ASSLEGGYGYT,TRBJ1-2,TRBV28,-
ASSQQSNQPQH,TRBJ1-5,TRBV14,few
AWSMTGDRDTEAF,TRBJ1-1,TRBV30,-
ASTEGSTGEKLF,TRBJ1-4,TRBV5-1,-
ATSDPPGVAGRGETQY,TRBJ2-5,TRBV24-1,-
ASSPSGTSGRVYNEQF,TRBJ2-1,TRBV11-3,once
ASSRSGSSYEQY,TRBJ2-7,TRBV4-1,-
ASSLEFGTDTQY,TRBJ2-3,TRBV5-1,-
ASTKTNSGTAYEQY,TRBJ2-7,TRBV6-6,-
ASKGVSGSKNEQF,TRBJ2-1,TRBV2,once
ASSQDSTGGYGYT,TRBJ1-2,TRBV4-1,-
ASSGGLVHEQY,TRBJ2-7,TRBV27,-
ASSPTSSNQPQH,TRBJ1-5,TRBV6-2/TRBV6-3,-
AWSVPATARDQPQH,TRBJ1-5,TRBV30,once
ASTGPRPDTQY,TRBJ2-3,TRBV12-3/TRBV12-4,-
ASSQDATTGGWAPGANVLT,TRBJ2-6,TRBV3-1/TRBV3-2,-
AGGGGRSTEAF,TRBJ1-1,TRBV2,-
ASTPGASGIYEQY,TRBJ2-7,TRBV28,-
ASRSSGGSYEQY,TRBJ2-7,TRBV7-2,-
AWGWTRRETQY,TRBJ2-5,TRBV30,-
ASSVGQSTDTQY,TRBJ2-3,TRBV9,-
ASSQSVTGSGNTIY,TRBJ1-3,TRBV3-1/TRBV3-2,-
ASSSGLSNQPQH,TRBJ1-5,TRBV7-9,few
ASSLGRESGELF,TRBJ2-2,TRBV5-1,-
ASSESGRDQPQH,TRBJ1-5,TRBV10-1,few
ATSDLRVNTEAF,TRBJ1-1,TRBV24-1,-
AWRSRGNQPQH,TRBJ1-5,TRBV30,-
ASSQEASGARGTQY,TRBJ2-5,TRBV4-3,-
ASSFMTHSGGTDTQY,TRBJ2-3,TRBV27,once
ARGIRDSPYQPQH,TRBJ1-5,TRBV5-1,few
ASSLASGNRGNIQY,TRBJ2-4,TRBV5-1,-
ASRATGTSRETQY,TRBJ2-5,TRBV7-2,-
ASSFELGEQF,TRBJ2-1,TRBV5-1,-
ASSQERTRIGNTIY,TRBJ1-3,TRBV4-3,-
ASSHRLAPNEQF,TRBJ2-1,TRBV5-5,-
AISGGTGQETQY,TRBJ2-5,TRBV10-3,-
ATSRETGLAGLDEQY,TRBJ2-7,TRBV15,-
ASSFGRAEAF,TRBJ1-1,TRBV18,-
ASSSNRGYGYT,TRBJ1-2,TRBV5-6,-
ASGRGNTEAF,TRBJ1-1,TRBV12-5,-
ASKPLRGSEKLF,TRBJ1-4,TRBV6-5,once
ASSLGTVDGYT,TRBJ1-2,TRBV5-1,-
ASSLQDRGNTEAF,TRBJ1-1,TRBV6-5,few
ASSLQGYEQY,TRBJ2-7,TRBV5-1,-
ASKSRTSLGETQY,TRBJ2-5,TRBV6-5,-
ASLDGGSGNTIY,TRBJ1-3,TRBV19,-